Listed below are T cell receptor beta chains from one sample, sequenced in a study of blood T cell repertoires in COVID-19. Produced via immunoSEQ multiplex PCR; TCRdb's table is partial and in-frame only. The table has about 71,000 clones, 90% seen once. Material for sequencing was peripheral blood. These receptors originate from a woman at least 80 years old with acute or convalescent COVID-19. The CDR3 runs from the conserved cysteine through the conserved F or W. The D gene is left open where the match is weak. Clone size is not always given. Where it is, it says once, few, many or a class for expanded clones.

j_gene: TRBJ1-1; v_gene: TRBV18; d_gene: -; abundance: -; CDR3nt: TGTGCCAGCTCACCCAATTCGGACACTGAAGCTTTCTTT; CDR3aa: CASSPNSDTEAFF
j_gene: TRBJ1-4; v_gene: TRBV5-1; d_gene: -; abundance: -; CDR3nt: TGCGCCAGCAGCTTGTCCGGGGGAAGTGAAAAACTGTTTTTT; CDR3aa: CASSLSGGSEKLFF
j_gene: TRBJ1-2; v_gene: TRBV18; d_gene: -; abundance: -; CDR3nt: TGTGCCAGCTCACCACCAGGGGCCTATGGCTACACCTTC; CDR3aa: CASSPPGAYGYTF
j_gene: TRBJ2-7; v_gene: TRBV5-1; d_gene: -; abundance: -; CDR3nt: TGCGCCAGCAGCTTGGGGGGGACATTCTCCTACGAGCAGTACTTC; CDR3aa: CASSLGGTFSYEQYF
j_gene: TRBJ2-3; v_gene: TRBV20-1; d_gene: -; abundance: -; CDR3nt: TGCAGTGCCCGGAGGACAGATACGCAGTATTTT; CDR3aa: CSARRTDTQYF
j_gene: TRBJ2-6; v_gene: TRBV5-1; d_gene: TRBD1; abundance: -; CDR3nt: TGCGCCAGCAGCACCGGGACAGGGGCCGGGGCCAACGTCCTGACTTTC; CDR3aa: CASSTGTGAGANVLTF
j_gene: TRBJ2-3; v_gene: TRBV2; d_gene: -; abundance: -; CDR3nt: TGTGCCAGCAGGACGACTCCAGATACGCAGTATTTT; CDR3aa: CASRTTPDTQYF
j_gene: TRBJ2-3; v_gene: TRBV6-5; d_gene: TRBD1; abundance: -; CDR3nt: TGTGCCAGCCGGAGACAGGGGGGCACAGATACGCAGTATTTT; CDR3aa: CASRRQGGTDTQYF
j_gene: TRBJ2-3; v_gene: TRBV4-2; d_gene: TRBD2; abundance: -; CDR3nt: TGTGCCAGCAGCCAAGGTGGACTAGCGGGAACGGATACGCAGTATTTT; CDR3aa: CASSQGGLAGTDTQYF
j_gene: TRBJ2-2; v_gene: TRBV21-1; d_gene: -; abundance: few; CDR3nt: TGTGCCAGCAGCAAAGAACGGCAGGGGTCCTACACCGGGGAGCTGTTTTTT; CDR3aa: CASSKERQGSYTGELFF
j_gene: TRBJ1-6; v_gene: TRBV7-2; d_gene: TRBD1; abundance: -; CDR3nt: TGTGCCAGCAGCCCGACAGGGGGCAATTCACCCCTCCACTTT; CDR3aa: CASSPTGGNSPLHF
j_gene: TRBJ2-3; v_gene: TRBV4-2; d_gene: -; abundance: -; CDR3nt: TGTGCCAGCAGCCCCCAACCCGGGGGAGGTACAGATACGCAGTATTTT; CDR3aa: CASSPQPGGGTDTQYF
j_gene: TRBJ1-1; v_gene: TRBV19; d_gene: TRBD1; abundance: few; CDR3nt: TGTGCCAGTAGTACCAACAGGGGAGCGGTGAACACTGAAGCTTTCTTT; CDR3aa: CASSTNRGAVNTEAFF
j_gene: TRBJ2-3; v_gene: TRBV6-5; d_gene: TRBD2; abundance: -; CDR3nt: TGTGCCAGCAGTTCCACAGCGGGGGCTTACACAGATACGCAGTATTTT; CDR3aa: CASSSTAGAYTDTQYF
j_gene: TRBJ1-6; v_gene: TRBV6-2/TRBV6-3; d_gene: -; abundance: -; CDR3nt: TGTGCCAGCAGCCGACCGGGGGAGAATTCACCCCTCCACTTT; CDR3aa: CASSRPGENSPLHF
j_gene: TRBJ2-3; v_gene: TRBV10-3; d_gene: -; abundance: -; CDR3nt: TGTGCCATCACTGGGGCAAACACAGATACGCAGTATTTT; CDR3aa: CAITGANTDTQYF
j_gene: TRBJ1-4; v_gene: TRBV5-1; d_gene: TRBD1; abundance: -; CDR3nt: TGCGCCAGCAGCTTTGGACAGGGAGCTGAAAAACTGTTTTTT; CDR3aa: CASSFGQGAEKLFF
j_gene: TRBJ2-2; v_gene: TRBV9; d_gene: TRBD2; abundance: -; CDR3nt: TGTGCCAGCAGCGTAGGGGGACTAGCGGGAGTTACCGGGGAGCTGTTTTTT; CDR3aa: CASSVGGLAGVTGELFF
j_gene: TRBJ2-7; v_gene: TRBV18; d_gene: TRBD2; abundance: -; CDR3nt: TGTGCCAGCTCACCGAAGCGGGATATGGGCTACGAGCAGTACTTC; CDR3aa: CASSPKRDMGYEQYF
j_gene: TRBJ2-1; v_gene: TRBV5-4; d_gene: TRBD1; abundance: -; CDR3nt: TGTGCCAGCAGCCAGACAGGGGACAATGAGCAGTTCTTC; CDR3aa: CASSQTGDNEQFF
j_gene: TRBJ1-2; v_gene: TRBV19; d_gene: TRBD1; abundance: -; CDR3nt: TGTGCCAGTAGTGCCGGGACAGGGGGCTCGTTGGGCTACACCTTC; CDR3aa: CASSAGTGGSLGYTF
j_gene: TRBJ1-5; v_gene: TRBV7-8; d_gene: -; abundance: -; CDR3nt: TGTGCCAGCAGCTTAGGCGAAAAACAGCCCCAGCATTTT; CDR3aa: CASSLGEKQPQHF
j_gene: TRBJ2-7; v_gene: TRBV5-1; d_gene: TRBD2; abundance: few; CDR3nt: TGCGCCAGCAGCTTGTCGGCTAGCGGGGGCCTATACGAGCAGTACTTC; CDR3aa: CASSLSASGGLYEQYF